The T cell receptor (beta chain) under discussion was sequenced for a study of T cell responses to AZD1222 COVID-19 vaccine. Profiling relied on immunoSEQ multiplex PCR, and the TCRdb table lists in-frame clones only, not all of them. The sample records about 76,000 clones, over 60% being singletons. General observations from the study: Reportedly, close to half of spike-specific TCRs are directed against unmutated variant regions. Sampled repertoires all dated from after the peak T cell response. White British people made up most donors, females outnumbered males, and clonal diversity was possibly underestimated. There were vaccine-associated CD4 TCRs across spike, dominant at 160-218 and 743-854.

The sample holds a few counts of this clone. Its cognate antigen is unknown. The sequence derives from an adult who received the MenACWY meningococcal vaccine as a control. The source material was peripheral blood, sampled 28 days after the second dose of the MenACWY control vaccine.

The CDR3 nucleotides read TGCGCCAGCAGCCAAGGTTCGGGACAGGACTACGAGCAGTACTTC. This encodes CASSQGSGQDYEQYF. V gene TRBV4-1 combines with J gene TRBJ2-7; 8 bases line up with TRBD1. The V and J ends lost 1 base and 3 bases, in that order; junction bases with no gene match: 5. Germline V gene sequence: CDR1 MGHRA, CDR2 YSYEKL. The CDR3 extends over 15 amino acids.